Listed below are T cell receptor beta chains from one sample, sequenced in a study of cytomegalovirus exposure and HLA in healthy donors. Libraries were prepared by immunoSEQ multiplex PCR; TCRdb keeps only in-frame clonotypes and omits some of them. Of over 120,000 clones listed, about four fifths were seen once; the top ten hold just over 4.5%. Material: PBMCs. The receptor set was obtained from a man aged 35 to 55 in good health and CMV-seronegative. CDR3s include the opening cysteine and the closing phenylalanine or tryptophan. The D gene is left open where the match is weak.

j_call: TRBJ2-7
d_call: TRBD2
v_call: TRBV7-6
cdr3_length: 18
cdr3_aa: CASSLAMVIAGASYEQYF

j_call: TRBJ2-7
d_call: -
v_call: TRBV30
cdr3_length: 13
cdr3_aa: CAWSVRDSYEQYF

j_call: TRBJ2-7
d_call: -
v_call: TRBV7-2
cdr3_length: 14
cdr3_aa: CASSLVGSSYEQYF

j_call: TRBJ2-3
d_call: -
v_call: TRBV30
cdr3_length: 11
cdr3_aa: CAWSPGDTQYF

j_call: TRBJ1-2
d_call: TRBD1
v_call: TRBV29-1
cdr3_length: 14
cdr3_aa: CSVEGRDRAGGYTF

j_call: TRBJ2-5
d_call: TRBD1
v_call: TRBV7-2
cdr3_length: 15
cdr3_aa: CASSPQRTGQETQYF

j_call: TRBJ1-4
d_call: TRBD1
v_call: TRBV11-2
cdr3_length: 14
cdr3_aa: CASSPDRGNEKLFF

j_call: TRBJ1-1
d_call: -
v_call: TRBV19
cdr3_length: 14
cdr3_aa: CASSSTGLNTEAFF

j_call: TRBJ1-1
d_call: TRBD1
v_call: TRBV29-1
cdr3_length: 14
cdr3_aa: CSLNLGTVYTEAFF

j_call: TRBJ2-1
d_call: -
v_call: TRBV10-1
cdr3_length: 12
cdr3_aa: CASSEQYNEQFF

j_call: TRBJ1-5
d_call: TRBD1
v_call: TRBV5-6
cdr3_length: 16
cdr3_aa: CASSLVYRQGNQPQHF

j_call: TRBJ2-1
d_call: TRBD2
v_call: TRBV9
cdr3_length: 16
cdr3_aa: CASSVSGGGTNNEQFF

j_call: TRBJ1-4
d_call: -
v_call: TRBV5-1
cdr3_length: 16
cdr3_aa: CASSLDKGTRNEKLFF

j_call: TRBJ1-4
d_call: -
v_call: TRBV14
cdr3_length: 15
cdr3_aa: CASSQSGTNFFKLFF

j_call: TRBJ1-2
d_call: -
v_call: TRBV5-1
cdr3_length: 13
cdr3_aa: CASSRSGEGGYTF

j_call: TRBJ2-3
d_call: TRBD2
v_call: TRBV2
cdr3_length: 16
cdr3_aa: CASSARTSGGTDTQYF

j_call: TRBJ1-2
d_call: -
v_call: TRBV25-1
cdr3_length: 13
cdr3_aa: CASRAGQTYGYTF

j_call: TRBJ2-7
d_call: TRBD1
v_call: TRBV19
cdr3_length: 12
cdr3_aa: CASMGQGYEQYF

j_call: TRBJ2-3
d_call: -
v_call: TRBV7-2
cdr3_length: 14
cdr3_aa: CASSSRLNTDTQYF

j_call: TRBJ1-2
d_call: -
v_call: TRBV5-1
cdr3_length: 14
cdr3_aa: CASSTRTDNYGYTF

j_call: TRBJ2-4
d_call: -
v_call: TRBV5-6
cdr3_length: 12
cdr3_aa: CASSLANMARVF

j_call: TRBJ2-3
d_call: TRBD2
v_call: TRBV5-1
cdr3_length: 14
cdr3_aa: CASSWGLASDTQYF

j_call: TRBJ2-1
d_call: -
v_call: TRBV19
cdr3_length: 16
cdr3_aa: CASSIPLGSSYNEQFF

j_call: TRBJ2-6
d_call: -
v_call: TRBV6-5
cdr3_length: 15
cdr3_aa: CASSYDSSGANVLTF

j_call: TRBJ1-2
d_call: -
v_call: TRBV5-1
cdr3_length: 13
cdr3_aa: CASSFRTEDGYTF

j_call: TRBJ2-5
d_call: -
v_call: TRBV4-1
cdr3_length: 16
cdr3_aa: CASSQGATGYQETQYF

j_call: TRBJ2-1
d_call: -
v_call: TRBV6-1
cdr3_length: 11
cdr3_aa: CASSERNEQFF

j_call: TRBJ1-2
d_call: TRBD1
v_call: TRBV27
cdr3_length: 15
cdr3_aa: CASSTRTGASTGYTF

j_call: TRBJ1-1
d_call: -
v_call: TRBV5-1
cdr3_length: 12
cdr3_aa: CASSRGNTEAFF

j_call: TRBJ2-7
d_call: TRBD2
v_call: TRBV7-9
cdr3_length: 19
cdr3_aa: CASSSKRLAGGTRSYEQYF

j_call: TRBJ2-7
d_call: -
v_call: TRBV2
cdr3_length: 13
cdr3_aa: CASIRQGAYEQYF

j_call: TRBJ2-5
d_call: -
v_call: TRBV2
cdr3_length: 16
cdr3_aa: CASSPGGRGPWETQYF

j_call: TRBJ1-5
d_call: -
v_call: TRBV25-1
cdr3_length: 14
cdr3_aa: CASSSQGYNQPQHF

j_call: TRBJ1-3
d_call: -
v_call: TRBV4-1
cdr3_length: 16
cdr3_aa: CASSQGGGLFTDTIYF

j_call: -
d_call: -
v_call: TRBV12-1
cdr3_length: 11
cdr3_aa: CASSFHYEQYF

j_call: TRBJ2-3
d_call: TRBD1
v_call: TRBV9
cdr3_length: 14
cdr3_aa: CASTEGGGTDTQYF

j_call: -
d_call: -
v_call: TRBV27
cdr3_length: 13
cdr3_aa: CASSLLQGNEQYF

j_call: TRBJ2-1
d_call: -
v_call: TRBV25-1
cdr3_length: 18
cdr3_aa: CASSESFGTPYSYNEQFF

j_call: TRBJ1-4
d_call: -
v_call: TRBV6-1
cdr3_length: 13
cdr3_aa: CASARQDNEKLFF

j_call: TRBJ1-5
d_call: TRBD1
v_call: TRBV7-2
cdr3_length: 16
cdr3_aa: CASSLDGTGLYQPQHF

j_call: TRBJ2-7
d_call: -
v_call: TRBV7-2
cdr3_length: 11
cdr3_aa: CASTSLYEQYF

j_call: TRBJ1-2
d_call: -
v_call: TRBV7-9
cdr3_length: 15
cdr3_aa: CASSLDNRNFYGYTF

j_call: TRBJ1-1
d_call: -
v_call: TRBV5-4
cdr3_length: 13
cdr3_aa: CASSLASGDSAFF

j_call: TRBJ2-2
d_call: TRBD2
v_call: TRBV9
cdr3_length: 16
cdr3_aa: CASSPRGAGGFRELFF

j_call: TRBJ2-7
d_call: TRBD1
v_call: TRBV28
cdr3_length: 15
cdr3_aa: CASRYRGSRSYEQYF

j_call: TRBJ1-5
d_call: -
v_call: TRBV5-8
cdr3_length: 14
cdr3_aa: CASTKQGLNQPQHF

j_call: TRBJ1-2
d_call: -
v_call: TRBV5-4
cdr3_length: 14
cdr3_aa: CASSRDWGDYGYTF

j_call: TRBJ2-1
d_call: TRBD2
v_call: TRBV29-1
cdr3_length: 15
cdr3_aa: CSVVKRGGTYNEQFF

j_call: TRBJ1-4
d_call: TRBD1
v_call: TRBV27
cdr3_length: 16
cdr3_aa: CASRTGILATNEKLFF

j_call: TRBJ2-3
d_call: TRBD2
v_call: TRBV7-2
cdr3_length: 18
cdr3_aa: CASSLAGTSGGPTDTQYF